Listed below are T cell receptor beta chains from one sample, sequenced in a study of blood T cell repertoires in COVID-19. TCRdb's copy holds only in-frame clones and misses some; the assay was immunoSEQ multiplex PCR. The sample contains 70,000 to 100,000 clones, roughly nine tenths of which appear only once. The sequencing input was peripheral blood. These receptors all come from a middle-aged man with COVID-19, enrolled during active disease. Each CDR3 is given with its conserved first and last residue. D genes are given only for firm matches. The listing skips clone size in some rows; elsewhere it reads once, few, many or a size class.

v_call	d_call	j_call	clone_size	cdr3_nt	cdr3_aa
TRBV21-1	-	TRBJ1-4	-	TGTGCCAGCAGCCCGGGCAGGGTACCGACTAATGAAAAACTGTTTTTT	CASSPGRVPTNEKLFF
TRBV11-2	-	TRBJ1-5	once	TGTGCCAGCAGCTTAGGTGGGGGGGCCAATCAGCCCCAGCATTTT	CASSLGGGANQPQHF
TRBV24-1	TRBD1	TRBJ2-3	-	TGTGCCACCAGTGGCTCCGGGACAGGGTGGCGTAGCACAGATACGCAGTATTTT	CATSGSGTGWRSTDTQYF
TRBV7-2	TRBD1	TRBJ1-2	-	TGTGCCAGCAGCTCAGGACAGGGGGCAATTGGCTACACCTTC	CASSSGQGAIGYTF
TRBV30	-	TRBJ1-1	few	TGTGCCTGGAGTGTACATCGAAATCTGAACACTGAAGCTTTCTTT	CAWSVHRNLNTEAFF
TRBV2	-	TRBJ1-6	-	TGTGCCAGCGATGAATCCCGAGGTCTGGCCCTCCACTTT	CASDESRGLALHF
TRBV5-1	-	TRBJ1-1	-	TGCGCCAGCAGCTTGTTGGGACTCGGGGCTGAAGCTTTCTTT	CASSLLGLGAEAFF
TRBV11-2	-	TRBJ2-3	-	TGTGCCAGCAGCTTAGATTATCTCGCTAATACGCAGTATTTT	CASSLDYLANTQYF
TRBV6-2/TRBV6-3	-	TRBJ1-5	once	TGTGCCAGCAGTACACAGGGTATAGGACAGCCCCAGCATTTT	CASSTQGIGQPQHF
TRBV3-1/TRBV3-2	-	TRBJ1-4	-	TGTGCCAGCAGCCCTAGACAGGTGGTTAATGAAAAACTGTTTTTT	CASSPRQVVNEKLFF
TRBV13	TRBD1	TRBJ2-1	-	TGTGCCAGCAGCTACAAGGCAGGGGGCTGGTTGAATGAGCAGTTCTTC	CASSYKAGGWLNEQFF
TRBV28	-	TRBJ1-1	few	TGTGCCAGCAGCGAATCGACCTCCTCGAGGGATGAAGCTTTCTTT	CASSESTSSRDEAFF
TRBV4-2	-	TRBJ2-2	-	TGTGCCAGCAGCCAAGCGGGGTTCGGCACCGGGGAGCTGTTTTTT	CASSQAGFGTGELFF
TRBV30	-	TRBJ1-2	-	TGTGCCTGGAGCCTCCGACAGAACTATGGCTACACCTTC	CAWSLRQNYGYTF
TRBV6-6	TRBD2	TRBJ2-3	-	TGTGCCAGCAGTTACTTGCGCGGGGGGGTGGGAGATACGCAGTATTTT	CASSYLRGGVGDTQYF
TRBV28	-	TRBJ2-3	-	TGTGCCAGCAGTTTCGGACTTTCCACAGATACGCAGTATTTT	CASSFGLSTDTQYF
TRBV7-2	-	TRBJ1-5	-	TGTGCCAGCAGCTTAGTAGGGGCAGAGAATCAGCCCCAGCATTTT	CASSLVGAENQPQHF
TRBV30	TRBD1	TRBJ1-1	-	TGTGCCTGGAGTGTATCGACCGGGACAGGGGTCATGAACACTGAAGCTTTCTTT	CAWSVSTGTGVMNTEAFF
TRBV12-3/TRBV12-4	-	TRBJ1-5	-	TGTGCCAGCACCCCAGACATGGGCCAGCCCCAGCATTTT	CASTPDMGQPQHF
TRBV19	TRBD1	TRBJ1-1	-	TGTGCCAGTAGAATGACAGGGTGGGCCCCTGAAGCTTTCTTT	CASRMTGWAPEAFF
TRBV10-3	TRBD1	TRBJ2-7	once	TGTGCCATCAGTCAAGTCCCGGGACAGGGTTTGGCACCCACCTACGAGCAGTACTTC	CAISQVPGQGLAPTYEQYF
TRBV15	-	TRBJ2-5	once	TGTGCCACCAGCAGAGATATAGGGGGTGGTCGGACCCAGTACTTC	CATSRDIGGGRTQYF
TRBV25-1	TRBD1	TRBJ2-7	-	TGTGCCAGCAGTGGGGCGGCCGGGACAGGGGTTTACTACGAGCAGTACTTC	CASSGAAGTGVYYEQYF
TRBV11-2	TRBD1	TRBJ1-2	-	TGTGCCAGCAGCCGGGGCCCGGGACAGGGGGCAAAGGGGTATGGCTACACCTTC	CASSRGPGQGAKGYGYTF
TRBV19	-	TRBJ1-5	-	TGTGCCAGTAGTGTGGCGCGACAGAACTACAATCAGCCCCAGCATTTT	CASSVARQNYNQPQHF
TRBV9	-	TRBJ1-5	-	TGTGCCAGCAGCGTAGAAGGGACTACTAATCAGCCCCAGCATTTT	CASSVEGTTNQPQHF
TRBV30	TRBD1	TRBJ1-2	-	TGTGCCTGGAGTATCACTTGGACAGGGGTTCTGGGCTACACCTTC	CAWSITWTGVLGYTF
TRBV29-1	TRBD1	TRBJ2-1	-	TGCAGCGTTGCCGTGACAGGGAGCTCCTACAATGAGCAGTTCTTC	CSVAVTGSSYNEQFF
TRBV3-1/TRBV3-2	-	TRBJ1-3	-	TGTGCCAGCAGCCAGTCAGGGGCTGGAAACACCATATATTTT	CASSQSGAGNTIYF